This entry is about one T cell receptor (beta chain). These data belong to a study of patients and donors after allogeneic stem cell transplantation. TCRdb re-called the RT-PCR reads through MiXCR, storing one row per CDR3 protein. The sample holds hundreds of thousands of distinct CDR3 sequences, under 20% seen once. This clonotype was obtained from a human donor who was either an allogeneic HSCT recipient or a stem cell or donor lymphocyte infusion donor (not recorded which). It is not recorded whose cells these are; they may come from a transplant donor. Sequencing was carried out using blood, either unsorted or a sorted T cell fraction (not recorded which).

The CDR3 DNA reads TGCAGTGCTAGAAGCTGGGAACTCAATGAGCAGTTCTTC. This encodes CSARSWELNEQFF. This sequence joins TRBV20-1 and TRBJ2-1; D is unclear. Germline lookup yields CDR1 DFQATT and CDR2 SNEGSKA (reference sequence). This CDR3 has 13 amino acids. Trimming shortened V by 2 bases and J by 6 bases, and 11 bases separated the two germline ends.